Listed below are T cell receptor beta chains from one sample, sequenced in a study of a mutant IDH1 vaccine in newly diagnosed glioma. Their cognate antigens are unknown. The protocol was immunoSEQ multiplex PCR, while the TCRdb copy is restricted to in-frame clones and leaves out a portion. The sample includes around 130,000 clones, about four fifths of them seen just once. Here the sequenced sample was PBMCs, taken from a glioma patient whose treatment included an IDH1 peptide vaccine. These receptors were taken from a man aged 40-49 years with glioma. CDR3s include the opening cysteine and the closing phenylalanine or tryptophan. A D gene is named only where the DNA matches it firmly. Some rows have no size entry. The others give once, few or many, or a class for an expanded clone.

TRBV12-5	TRBJ2-1	TRBD2	12	NA	TGTGCTAGTGCAGGAGCGGGAGAGGGGCAGTTCTTC	CASAGAGEGQFF
TRBV6-5	TRBJ2-5	NA	15	NA	TGTGCCAGCAATCCGGAAGCACAGGGTGGCAAGACCCAGTACTTC	CASNPEAQGGKTQYF
TRBV30	TRBJ2-1	NA	15	NA	TGTGCCTGGAGTGTACGGGCAGGGTGGAGGGATGAGCAGTTCTTC	CAWSVRAGWRDEQFF
TRBV11-2	TRBJ2-7	TRBD1	16	NA	TGTGCCAGCAGCCATCCGGGACAGGGGGCATGGTACGAGCAGTACTTC	CASSHPGQGAWYEQYF
TRBV15	TRBJ1-2	NA	15	NA	TGTGCCACCAGCAGAGATTGGGTAGATAACTATGGCTACACCTTC	CATSRDWVDNYGYTF
TRBV6-1	TRBJ2-2	NA	15	NA	TGTGCCAGCAGTGCCCGCAGGACAGCCTCCGGGGAGCTGTTTTTT	CASSARRTASGELFF
TRBV28	TRBJ1-2	NA	12	NA	TGTGCCAGCGAGGAGTTAAACTATGGCTACACCTTC	CASEELNYGYTF
TRBV10-3	TRBJ1-1	TRBD1	14	NA	TGTGCCAGCAGTTACGAGGGGGCTCGCACTGAAGCTTTCTTT	CASSYEGARTEAFF
TRBV2	TRBJ1-5	NA	14	NA	TGTGCCAGCATGGTAGAGGGGGGAAATCAGCCCCAGCATTTT	CASMVEGGNQPQHF
TRBV10-3	TRBJ1-3	TRBD1	14	NA	TGTGCCATCACGGACAGGAAGTCTGGAAACACCATATATTTT	CAITDRKSGNTIYF
TRBV29-1	TRBJ2-2	TRBD1	14	NA	TGCAGCGTTGTGACAGGGCAGAACACCGGGGAGCTGTTTTTT	CSVVTGQNTGELFF
TRBV4-2	TRBJ1-6	NA	17	NA	TGTGCCAGCAGCCAAGATTCAGGAAAAACTGACAATTCACCCCTCCACTTT	CASSQDSGKTDNSPLHF
TRBV28	TRBJ2-7	NA	15	NA	TGTGCCAGCGAAATAGATTCCCTCACTAGGTCCAAGCAGTACTTC	CASEIDSLTRSKQYF
TRBV9	TRBJ1-3	NA	15	NA	TGTGCCAGCAGCGTAGCTTTGGGCTCTGGAAACACCATATATTTT	CASSVALGSGNTIYF
TRBV28	TRBJ2-5	NA	14	NA	TGTGCCAGCAGTCCACGAACAGGGAGTGAGGCCCAGTACTTC	CASSPRTGSEAQYF
TRBV5-5	TRBJ2-7	NA	13	NA	TGTGCCAGCAGCCTTCAGGAAACCTACGAGCAGTACTTC	CASSLQETYEQYF
TRBV6-5	TRBJ1-3	NA	14	NA	TGTGCCAGCAGTTTATCTATCTCTGGAAACACCATATATTTT	CASSLSISGNTIYF
TRBV5-1	TRBJ1-1	NA	13	NA	TGCGCCAGCAGCTTGGCGGGGGACACTGAAGCTTTCTTT	CASSLAGDTEAFF
TRBV11-2	TRBJ2-5	NA	18	NA	TGTGCCAGCAGCCAGCAGGATTTTGGGGACCTGTTCCAAGAGACCCAGTACTTC	CASSQQDFGDLFQETQYF
TRBV6-1	TRBJ1-2	NA	14	NA	TGTGCCAGCAGGGGGGTTGGAGCTAACTATGGCTACACCTTC	CASRGVGANYGYTF
TRBV5-1	TRBJ1-1	TRBD1	14	NA	TGCGCCAGCAGGCCGGACAGGGTGAGGACTGAAGCTTTCTTT	CASRPDRVRTEAFF
TRBV7-2	TRBJ2-3	TRBD2	15	NA	TGTGCCAGCAGCCTCCCGGGACTAGGAACAGATACGCAGTATTTT	CASSLPGLGTDTQYF
TRBV21-1	TRBJ2-5	NA	15	NA	TGTGCCAGCTACCTTGGGCAGGTAATCAGGGAGACCCAGTACTTC	CASYLGQVIRETQYF
TRBV29-1	TRBJ2-1	TRBD2	13	NA	TGCAGCGTCCGGGGGGGCGCTTACAATGAGCAGTTCTTC	CSVRGGAYNEQFF
TRBV28	TRBJ1-4	NA	12	once	TGTGCCAGCAGATCCCCTGGGGAAAAACTGTTTTTT	CASRSPGEKLFF
TRBV5-6	TRBJ1-5	NA	17	NA	TGTGCCAGCAGCTTGGCAGGTGCAGGGGAATACAATCAGCCCCAGCATTTT	CASSLAGAGEYNQPQHF
TRBV28	TRBJ2-5	TRBD1	14	NA	TGTGCCAGCAGTCCCCTTAGGACAGGAGAGACCCAGTACTTC	CASSPLRTGETQYF